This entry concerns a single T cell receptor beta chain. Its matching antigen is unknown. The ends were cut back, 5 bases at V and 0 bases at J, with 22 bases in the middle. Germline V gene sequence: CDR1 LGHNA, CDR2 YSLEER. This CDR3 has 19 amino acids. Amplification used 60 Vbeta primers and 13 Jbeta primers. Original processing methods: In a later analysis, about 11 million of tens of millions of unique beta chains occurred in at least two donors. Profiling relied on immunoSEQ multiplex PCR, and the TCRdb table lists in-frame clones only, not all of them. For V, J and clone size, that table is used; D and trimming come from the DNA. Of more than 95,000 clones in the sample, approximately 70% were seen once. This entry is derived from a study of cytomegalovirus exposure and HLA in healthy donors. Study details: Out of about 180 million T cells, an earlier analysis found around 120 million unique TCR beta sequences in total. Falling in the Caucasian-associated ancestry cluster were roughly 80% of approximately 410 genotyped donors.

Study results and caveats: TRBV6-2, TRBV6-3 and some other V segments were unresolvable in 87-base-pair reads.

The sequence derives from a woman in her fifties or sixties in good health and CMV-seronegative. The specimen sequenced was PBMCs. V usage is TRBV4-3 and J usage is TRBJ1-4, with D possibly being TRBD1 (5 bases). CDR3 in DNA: TGCGCCAGCAGCGATAGGGTCTCCAGGGCCTCTGCAACTAATGAAAAACTGTTTTTT. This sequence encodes CASSDRVSRASATNEKLFF.